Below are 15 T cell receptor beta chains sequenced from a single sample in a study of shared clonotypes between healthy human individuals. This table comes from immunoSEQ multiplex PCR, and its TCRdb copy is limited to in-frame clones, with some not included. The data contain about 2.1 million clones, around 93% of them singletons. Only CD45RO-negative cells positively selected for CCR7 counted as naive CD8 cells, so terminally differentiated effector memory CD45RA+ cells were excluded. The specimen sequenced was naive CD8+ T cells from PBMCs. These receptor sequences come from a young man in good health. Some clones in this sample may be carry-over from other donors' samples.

This chain's CDR3 is CASSPRAATGELFF. The CDR3 DNA is TGTGCCAGTAGTCCTCGGGCGGCAACCGGGGAGCTGTTTTTT. The chain carries TRBV19 and TRBJ2-2; D gene unclear. Germline V gene lookup returns CDR1 LNHDA and CDR2 SQIVND (reference sequence). This CDR3 is 14 amino acids long. Trimming left V 5 bases short and J 5 bases short, with 12 bases between.

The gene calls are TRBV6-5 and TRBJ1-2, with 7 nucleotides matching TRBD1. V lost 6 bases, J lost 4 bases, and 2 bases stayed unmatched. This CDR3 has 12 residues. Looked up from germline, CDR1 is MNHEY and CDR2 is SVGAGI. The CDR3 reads CASRQGSYGYTF. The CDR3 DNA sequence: TGTGCCAGCAGACAGGGGTCCTATGGCTACACCTTC.

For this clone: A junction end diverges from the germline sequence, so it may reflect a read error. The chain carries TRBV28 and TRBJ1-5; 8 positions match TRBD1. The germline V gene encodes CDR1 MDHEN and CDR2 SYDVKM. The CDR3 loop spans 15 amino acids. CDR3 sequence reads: CASSVRQGSSQPQHF. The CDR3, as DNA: TGTGCCAGCAGTGTGAGACAGGGGAGCAGTCAGCCCCAGCATTTT.

In DNA form, the CDR3 reads TGTGCCAGCAGCATTTCAAGCTACGAGCAGTACTTC. Protein: CASSISSYEQYF. This chain connects TRBV5-6 to TRBJ2-7; D call uncertain. The ends were cut back, 4 bases at V and 3 bases at J, with 8 bases in the middle. This CDR3 is built from 12 residues. Germline V CDR1 and CDR2: SGHDT, YYEEEE.

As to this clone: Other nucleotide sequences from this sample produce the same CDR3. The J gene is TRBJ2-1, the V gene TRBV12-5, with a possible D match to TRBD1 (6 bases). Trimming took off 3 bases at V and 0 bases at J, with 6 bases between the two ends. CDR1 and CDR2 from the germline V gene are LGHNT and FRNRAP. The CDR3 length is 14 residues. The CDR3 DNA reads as TGTGCTAGTGGTTTAGGGGGCTCCTACAATGAGCAGTTCTTC. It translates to CASGLGGSYNEQFF.

The chain's CDR3 is CASHPGPNEQFF. DNA of the CDR3: TGTGCCAGCCACCCGGGACCCAATGAGCAGTTCTTC. The chain combines TRBV5-4 with TRBJ2-1, with D perhaps TRBD1 or TRBD2 (5 bases each). Looked up from germline, CDR1 is SGHNT and CDR2 is YYREEE (reference sequence). The CDR3 runs to 12 residues. Trimming left V 7 bases short and J 6 bases short, with 11 bases between.

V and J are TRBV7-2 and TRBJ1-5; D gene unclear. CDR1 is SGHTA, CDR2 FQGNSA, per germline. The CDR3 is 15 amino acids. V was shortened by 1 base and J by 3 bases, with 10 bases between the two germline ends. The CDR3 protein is CASSLEWGYNQPQHF. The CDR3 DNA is TGTGCCAGCAGCTTAGAATGGGGTTACAATCAGCCCCAGCATTTT.

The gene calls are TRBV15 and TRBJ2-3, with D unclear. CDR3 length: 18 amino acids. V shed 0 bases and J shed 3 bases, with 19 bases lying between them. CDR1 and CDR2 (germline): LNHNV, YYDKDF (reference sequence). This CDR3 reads CATSREIEIILRTDTQYF. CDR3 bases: TGTGCCACCAGCAGAGAAATCGAGATCATCCTGCGGACAGATACGCAGTATTTT.

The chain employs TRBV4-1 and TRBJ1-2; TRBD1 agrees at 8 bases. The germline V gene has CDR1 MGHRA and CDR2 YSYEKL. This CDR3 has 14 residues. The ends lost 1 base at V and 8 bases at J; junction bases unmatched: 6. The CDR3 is CASSQVQGGEGYTF. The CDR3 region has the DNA TGCGCCAGCAGCCAAGTACAGGGGGGGGAAGGCTACACCTTC.

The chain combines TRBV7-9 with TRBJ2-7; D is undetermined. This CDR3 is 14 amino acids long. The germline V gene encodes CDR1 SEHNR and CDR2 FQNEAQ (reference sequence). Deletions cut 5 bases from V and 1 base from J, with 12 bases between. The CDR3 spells CASSPIGTSYEQYF. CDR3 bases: TGTGCCAGCAGCCCGATCGGTACTTCCTACGAGCAGTACTTC.

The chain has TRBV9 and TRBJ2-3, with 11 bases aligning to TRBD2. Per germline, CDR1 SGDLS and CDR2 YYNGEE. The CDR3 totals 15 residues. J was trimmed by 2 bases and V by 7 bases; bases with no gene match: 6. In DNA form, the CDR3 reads TGTGCCAGCGAACCTAGCGGGAGGTTCACAGATACGCAGTATTTT. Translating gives CASEPSGRFTDTQYF.

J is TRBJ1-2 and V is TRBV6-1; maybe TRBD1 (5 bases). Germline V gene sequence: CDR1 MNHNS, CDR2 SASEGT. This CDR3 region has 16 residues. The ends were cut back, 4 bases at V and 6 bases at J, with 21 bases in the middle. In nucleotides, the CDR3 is TGTGCCAGCAGTGTCGACAGACAATTAATGATTCATGGCTACACCTTC. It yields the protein CASSVDRQLMIHGYTF.

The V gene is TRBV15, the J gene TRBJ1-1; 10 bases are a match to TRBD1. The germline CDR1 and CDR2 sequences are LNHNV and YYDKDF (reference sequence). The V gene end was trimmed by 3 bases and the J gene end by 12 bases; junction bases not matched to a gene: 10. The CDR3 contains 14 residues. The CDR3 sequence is CATSSAGTGDWSFF. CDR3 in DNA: TGTGCCACCAGCAGCGCCGGGACAGGGGATTGGTCTTTCTTT. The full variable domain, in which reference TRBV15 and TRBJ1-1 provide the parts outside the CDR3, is DAMVIQNPRYQVTQFGKPVTLSCSQTLNHNVMYWYQQKSSQAPKLLFHYYDKDFNNEADTPDNFQSRRPNTSFCFLDIRSPGLGDTAMYLCATSSAGTGDWSFFGQGTRLTVV.

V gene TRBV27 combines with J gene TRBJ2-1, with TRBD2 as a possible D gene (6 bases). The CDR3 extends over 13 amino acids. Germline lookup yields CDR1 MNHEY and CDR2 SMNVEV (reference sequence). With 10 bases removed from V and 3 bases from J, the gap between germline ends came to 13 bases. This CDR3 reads CATYGLNYNEQFF. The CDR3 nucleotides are TGTGCCACTTATGGACTAAACTACAATGAGCAGTTCTTC.

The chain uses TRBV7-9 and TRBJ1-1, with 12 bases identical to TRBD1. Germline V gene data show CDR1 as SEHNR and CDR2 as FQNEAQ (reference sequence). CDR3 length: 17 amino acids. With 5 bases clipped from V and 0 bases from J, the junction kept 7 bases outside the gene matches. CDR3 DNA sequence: TGTGCCAGCAGCGTCCCGGGACAGGGGGCTTTGAACACTGAAGCTTTCTTT. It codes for CASSVPGQGALNTEAFF.